Presented here are 3 T cell receptor beta chains from one specimen sequenced in a study of T-cell reconstitution after alpha-beta-depleted transplantation in children. Preparation of the TCRbeta library used unique molecular identifiers. TCRdb reanalysed the PCR reads using MiXCR and keeps one entry per CDR3 protein. The sample consists of some 830,000 distinct CDR3 sequences, approximately 15% of them appearing once. The sample here was PBMCs, mostly from graft donor cells, taken 360 days after TCRalphabeta/CD19-depleted stem cell transplant. The receptors originated from a male patient younger than 18 who had a stem cell transplant for acute lymphoblastic leukemia, so the T cells may come from the graft donor.

The chain recombines TRBV28 with TRBJ2-7; maybe TRBD1 (6 bases). The CDR3 sequence is 14 residues long. Germline V CDR1 and CDR2: MDHEN, SYDVKM. V was trimmed by 2 bases and J by 6 bases, leaving 14 bases between them. The CDR3: CASSLRSPGVEQYF. The CDR3 coding sequence is TGTGCCAGCAGTTTACGGTCGCCAGGGGTCGAGCAGTACTTC.

The rearrangement links TRBV12-3 or TRBV12-4 to TRBJ2-1; D is possibly TRBD2 (5 bases). The CDR3 consists of 17 residues. The ends were cut back, 7 bases at V and 0 bases at J, with 19 bases in the middle. The CDR3 is CASNYMARLSSYNEQFF. Written as DNA, the CDR3 is TGTGCCAGCAACTATATGGCTCGACTATCCTCCTACAATGAGCAGTTCTTC.

This chain uses TRBV4-1 with TRBJ2-1; 10 bases fit TRBD2. The CDR3 spans 14 residues. CDR1 and CDR2 from the germline V gene are MGHRA and YSYEKL. Trimming took 9 bases from V and 2 from J; bases not matched to a gene: 4. CDR3 nucleotide sequence: TGCGCCAGTCAGCGGGAGGGGGCCTACAATGAGCAGTTCTTC. It yields the protein CASQREGAYNEQFF.